A single T cell receptor beta chain is shown here with its context. Antigen unknown. Sample-barcoded 5' priming and a J-beta primer mix drove a second PCR of 7 to 11 cycles. Using its own MiXCR run on the 5' RACE reads, TCRdb lists one record per CDR3 protein. The data show some 1.4 million distinct CDR3 sequences, about 43% seen once. This specimen comes from a study of blood T cells in healthy people across ages. Study at large: Template switching retrieved approximately one barcoded beta molecule for each two T cells. General study results and limits: Age showed a roughly linear inverse relationship with TCR beta diversity per million T cells.

Per the germline V gene, CDR1 is SGHKS and CDR2 is YYEKEE (reference sequence). The length of the CDR3 is 14 residues. This TCR came from a woman between 18 and 29 years old in good health. Sequenced sample: blood. This rearrangement joins TRBV5-5 to TRBJ2-5, with a weak D call TRBD1 (6 bases). The end of the DNA fits TRBJ2-7 better, so the J call may be wrong. CDR3 DNA: TGTGCCAGCAGCTTGGAGTTGGGGGCGAGCGAGCAGTACTTC. Translation gives CASSLELGASEQYF.